Below, one T cell receptor beta chain is given with its context. Its antigen is unknown. These data originate in a study of shared clonotypes between healthy human individuals. Notes on the study in general: Few donors limited the genetic and exposure-history diversity represented.

The protocol was immunoSEQ multiplex PCR, while the TCRdb copy is restricted to in-frame clones and leaves out a portion. This sample has around 1.1 million clones; 70% to 85% occur once, and the top ten carry 0.89%. Trimming pared 0 bases from V and 6 bases from J, leaving 15 bases between. Germline lookup yields CDR1 SGHRS and CDR2 YFSETQ. The CDR3 loop spans 16 amino acids. All of the donors resided in Nashville, Tennessee, and each was a Caucasian adult. The origin of this receptor is a man aged 18 to 29 in good health. Some clones in this sample may be carry-over from other donors' samples. The chain is built from TRBV5-1 and TRBJ2-2; tentative D call: TRBD1 (6 bases). The sample comprised memory CD4+ T cells from PBMCs. Subset in this sample: CD45RA-negative fraction. The CDR3 bases are TGCGCCAGCAGCTTGGTGGCAGGGGTTCCACCCGGGGAGCTGTTTTTT. Protein: CASSLVAGVPPGELFF. Supplemented by reference TRBV5-1 and TRBJ2-2, the full variable domain reads KAGVTQTPRYLIKTRGQQVTLSCSPISGHRSVSWYQQTPGQGLQFLFEYFSETQRNKGNFPGRFSGRQFSNSRSEMNVSTLELGDSALYLCASSLVAGVPPGELFFGEGSRLTVL.